Given below is one TCR beta chain in context. Its matching antigen is unknown. The authors ran a second PCR of roughly 6 to 12 cycles using a sample-barcoded 5' primer and a J-beta primer mix. TCRdb re-called the 5' RACE reads through MiXCR, storing one row per CDR3 protein. The table records about 280,000 distinct CDR3 sequences, around 30% of them present only once. This specimen belongs to a study of blood T cells in healthy people across ages. Study observations and caveats: Per million T cells, TCR beta diversity dropped roughly linearly as age increased.

The V gene end was trimmed by 5 bases and the J gene end by 9 bases; junction bases not matched to a gene: 11. This CDR3 is built from 15 residues. Germline CDR1 is SGHDN and CDR2 is FVKESK. This chain links TRBV14 with TRBJ2-1, with 9 bases identical to TRBD2. The specimen was blood. This receptor was taken from a woman aged 70 to 79 in good health. CDR3 sequence reads: CASSSLLAGDSEQFF. The CDR3 DNA reads TGTGCCAGCAGCTCGTTGTTAGCGGGAGACTCTGAGCAGTTCTTC.